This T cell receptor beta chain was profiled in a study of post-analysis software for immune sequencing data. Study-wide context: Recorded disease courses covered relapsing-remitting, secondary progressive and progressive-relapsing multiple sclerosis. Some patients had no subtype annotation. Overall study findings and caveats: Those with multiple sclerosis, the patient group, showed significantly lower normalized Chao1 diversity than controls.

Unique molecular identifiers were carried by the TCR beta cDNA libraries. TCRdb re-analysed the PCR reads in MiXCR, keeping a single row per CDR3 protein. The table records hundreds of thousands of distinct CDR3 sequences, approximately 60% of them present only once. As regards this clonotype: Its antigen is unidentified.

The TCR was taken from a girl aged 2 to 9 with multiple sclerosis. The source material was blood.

The CDR3 nucleotides read TGTGCCAGCAGCTTAGAGGGGGTAGCGGGGGCTCAAGAGACCCAGTACTTC. Translating it yields CASSLEGVAGAQETQYF. The V gene is TRBV11-2, the J gene TRBJ2-5, with 9 bases lining up with TRBD2. The CDR3 sequence is 17 residues long. V gave up 0 bases and J gave up 2 bases; unmatched junction bases: 7. Germline-derived CDR1 and CDR2 are SGHAT and FQNNGV. Combining the CDR3 with reference TRBV11-2 and TRBJ2-5 gives the whole variable domain EAGVAQSPRYKIIEKRQSVAFWCNPISGHATLYWYQQILGQGPKLLIQFQNNGVVDDSQLPKDRFSAERLKGVDSTLKIQPAKLEDSAVYLCASSLEGVAGAQETQYFGPGTRLLVL.